This TCR beta chain comes out of a study of cytomegalovirus exposure and HLA in healthy donors. In the study overall: Among the 400 or so donors who were genotyped, roughly 86% fell in the genetic ancestry cluster that is associated with self-reported Caucasian donors.

The CDR3 totals 12 residues. Germline assignment: CDR1 MNHEY and CDR2 SMNVEV (reference sequence). 60 Vbeta and 13 Jbeta primers were used in PCR. Using immunoSEQ multiplex PCR, the repertoire was profiled, and TCRdb retains in-frame clones only, with some absent. This table has approximately 130,000 clones, around 85% appearing once. Turning to this clone: Its specificity is not known.

General observations from the study: Further analysis, carried out later, found HLA-associated TCR beta chains more clonally expanded than equally common other chains. CMV antigen specificity of three CMV-associated chains was confirmed in vitro. The only immune exposure information that was available was CMV serostatus.

The genes are TRBV27 and TRBJ2-5, with D possibly TRBD2 on 5 matching bases. The DNA end favors TRBJ2-7, so the J call may be wrong. This clonotype originated in a woman aged 30 to 39 in good health and CMV-seropositive. The sequenced material came from PBMCs. The CDR3, as DNA: TGTGCCAGCAGCTCCGGGGTCTACGAGCAGTACTTC. Translating it yields CASSSGVYEQYF.